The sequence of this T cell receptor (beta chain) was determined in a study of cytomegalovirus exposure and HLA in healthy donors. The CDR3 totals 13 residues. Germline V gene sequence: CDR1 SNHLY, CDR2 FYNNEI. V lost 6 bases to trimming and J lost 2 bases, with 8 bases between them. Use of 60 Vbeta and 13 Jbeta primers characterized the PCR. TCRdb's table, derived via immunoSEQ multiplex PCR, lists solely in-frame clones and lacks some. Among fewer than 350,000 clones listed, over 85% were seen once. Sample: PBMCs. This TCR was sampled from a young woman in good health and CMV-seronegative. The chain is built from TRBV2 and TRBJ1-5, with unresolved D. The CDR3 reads CASRERGNQPQHF. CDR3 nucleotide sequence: TGTGCCAGCAGGGAACGGGGCAATCAGCCCCAGCATTTT.